This T cell receptor (beta chain) was sequenced for a study of spatial heterogeneity in lung cancer. Turning to the study itself: Fewer alpha-chain than beta-chain sequences were consistently detected. TCR and UMI combinations that were unique each appeared, on average, more than ten times in raw reads.

TCRdb redid the calling of the 5' RACE reads with MiXCR, one entry per CDR3 protein. Of about 6,000 distinct CDR3 sequences listed, about 8.9% are singletons. Stated time point: sample taken at primary tumor resection. The donor population consisted of 72 patients with untreated, early-stage non-small cell lung cancer. The CDR3 has 12 amino acids. The V gene's germline CDR1 is ENHRY and CDR2 SYGVKD. V was shortened by 2 bases and J by 4 bases, with 6 bases between the two germline ends. This clonotype was counted many times. The antigen is undetermined. General observations from the study: Counts of expanded alpha and beta TCRs within tumors tracked the tumor nonsynonymous mutation count.

The specimen was lung tumor tissue, collected at surgery. This clonotype was obtained from a female donor with early-stage non-small cell lung cancer. The gene calls are TRBV10-3 and TRBJ2-7, with a tentative D call TRBD1 (5 bases). DNA for the CDR3: TGTGCCATCAGTGAGACAGGTTACGAGCAGTACTTC. Translated: CAISETGYEQYF.